A single sample gave rise to the 24 T cell receptor beta chains below, sequenced in a study of cytomegalovirus exposure and HLA in healthy donors. Use of 60 Vbeta and 13 Jbeta primers characterized the PCR. This table comes from immunoSEQ multiplex PCR, and its TCRdb copy is limited to in-frame clones, with some not included. The sample has under 200,000 clones; roughly 80% are singletons. Sequencing was done on a sample of PBMCs. The origin of the receptors is a male donor in good health and CMV-seronegative.

This chain uses TRBV12-2 with TRBJ1-1; the table names TRBD1, a call not compared with the DNA. TRBV12-2 is labeled a pseudogene. The CDR3 extends over 15 amino acids. CDR3 loop: CASRLVRAVNTEAFF. The CDR3 nucleotides are TGTGCAAGTCGCTTAGTCAGGGCGGTGAACACTGAAGCTTTCTTT.

This clone is a singleton in its sample. The gene calls are TRBV7-8 and TRBJ1-5, with D maybe TRBD1 (5 bases). From germline, CDR1 is SGHVS and CDR2 FQNEAQ. V was trimmed by 5 bases and J by 5 bases, leaving 13 bases between them. CDR3 length: 14 residues. The CDR3 is CASSKLTGDQPQHF. Here the CDR3 DNA reads TGTGCCAGCAGCAAGCTTACGGGGGATCAGCCCCAGCATTTT.

The chain carries TRBV6-1 and TRBJ2-1, with 9 bases that match TRBD1. The J segment lost 4 bases and the V segment lost 7 bases, leaving 8 bases of the junction unmatched. The CDR3 length is 15 residues. Germline-derived CDR1 and CDR2 are MNHNS and SASEGT. The DNA of the CDR3 is TGTGCCAGCATTGTAGGGACAGGGTTATACAATGAGCAGTTCTTC. Protein: CASIVGTGLYNEQFF.

The chain joins TRBV6-1 to TRBJ2-1; D ambiguous. V was cut by 6 bases and J by 9 bases, with 12 bases left in between. The CDR3 length is 12 residues. Germline lookup yields CDR1 MNHNS and CDR2 SASEGT. The CDR3 coding sequence is TGTGCCAGCAGGCTTCGTCCGAGTGAGCAGTTCTTC. As protein: CASRLRPSEQFF.

This sequence joins TRBV7-9 and TRBJ2-5, with D possibly TRBD2 on 6 matching bases. The germline V gene encodes CDR1 SEHNR and CDR2 FQNEAQ (reference sequence). Trimming removed 3 bases from V and 3 bases from J, with 14 bases in between. The CDR3 is made up of 15 amino acids. Here the CDR3 DNA reads TGTGCCAGCAGCTTCGCGGCGACGGGAGAAGAGACCCAGTACTTC. The encoded protein is CASSFAATGEETQYF.

This sequence joins TRBV7-9 and TRBJ1-5; unclear D gene. The CDR3 has 13 residues. Germline V gives CDR1 SEHNR, CDR2 FQNEAQ (reference sequence). Trimming left V 0 bases short and J 10 bases short, with 10 bases between. CDR3 in amino acids: CASSLAPESPQHF. CDR3 nucleotide sequence: TGTGCCAGCAGCTTAGCGCCAGAATCACCCCAGCATTTT.

This sequence joins TRBV2 and TRBJ2-1; TRBD1 is a possible D gene (7 bases). CDR1 and CDR2 (germline): SNHLY, FYNNEI. This CDR3 region has 14 residues. Trimming took 6 bases from V and 6 from J, leaving 15 bases between them. The CDR3 DNA reads as TGTGCCAGCAGCCGAAGACAGGGACTCAATGAGCAGTTCTTC. This sequence encodes CASSRRQGLNEQFF.

The J gene is TRBJ2-7, the V gene TRBV6-6; a weak D match, TRBD1 (6 bases). This CDR3 comprises 13 residues. Trimming took off 7 bases at V and 10 bases at J, with 20 bases between the two ends. Germline V gene sequence: CDR1 MNHNY, CDR2 SVGAGI (reference sequence). CDR3 nucleotides: TGTGCCAGCACTCCAGGGGAAATAAACGGCCAGTACTTC. It is translated as CASTPGEINGQYF.

V gene TRBV7-2 combines with J gene TRBJ2-2, with 9 positions matching TRBD2. Germline V gene sequence: CDR1 SGHTA, CDR2 FQGNSA. Germline trimming cut 8 bases from V and 3 bases from J; bases unmatched to any gene: 4. This CDR3 region has 14 residues. The chain's CDR3 is CASRGGVHTGELFF. The CDR3 DNA is TGTGCCAGCCGCGGGGGGGTGCACACCGGGGAGCTGTTTTTT.

This chain uses TRBV28 with TRBJ1-5; maybe TRBD1 (5 bases). Per germline, CDR1 MDHEN and CDR2 SYDVKM. Trimming took 11 bases from V and 4 from J, leaving 12 bases between them. The CDR3 runs to 12 residues. The CDR3: CAVQGGNQPQHF. CDR3 DNA sequence: TGTGCCGTGCAGGGAGGAAATCAGCCCCAGCATTTT.

The rearrangement links TRBV14 to TRBJ1-2; 8 bases align to TRBD1. Losses at the gene ends were 0 bases for V and 6 bases for J; bases not matched to a gene: 6. Germline CDR1 is SGHDN and CDR2 is FVKESK. This CDR3 spans 15 amino acids. DNA of the CDR3: TGTGCCAGCAGCCAAGATCCGGGCAGGGGGCATGGCTACACCTTC. This gives the protein CASSQDPGRGHGYTF. Full variable domain (remainder filled in from reference TRBV14 and TRBJ1-2): EAGVTQFPSHSVIEKGQTVTLRCDPISGHDNLYWYRRVMGKEIKFLLHFVKESKQDESGMPNNRFLAERTGGTYSTLKVQPAELEDSGVYFCASSQDPGRGHGYTFGSGTRLTVV.

This clone was detected ten times or more. The V and J genes are TRBV19 and TRBJ2-2, with a weak D call TRBD2 (5 bases). This CDR3 comprises 14 residues. Germline V gene data show CDR1 as LNHDA and CDR2 as SQIVND (reference sequence). The V end was cut by 6 bases, the J end by 7 bases, with 15 bases between. The CDR3 protein is CASSTNSGSGELFF. DNA for the CDR3: TGTGCCAGTAGCACCAACTCGGGGAGCGGGGAGCTGTTTTTT.

This CDR3 is CASRGLAGGTDTQYF. CDR3 nucleotides: TGCGCCAGCAGAGGACTAGCGGGAGGGACAGATACGCAGTATTTT. The rearrangement links TRBV5-1 to TRBJ2-3; TRBD2 matches at 15 bases. Trimming took 5 bases from V and 3 from J; bases not matched to a gene: 1. The CDR3 runs to 15 residues. Germline CDR1 is SGHRS and CDR2 is YFSETQ.

This sequence joins TRBV5-1 and TRBJ1-4, with D maybe TRBD1 (5 bases). This CDR3 region has 15 residues. V was shortened by 4 bases and J by 5 bases, with 15 bases between the two germline ends. Germline-derived CDR1 and CDR2 are SGHRS and YFSETQ. The CDR3 nucleotides are TGCGCCAGCAGCCCGACTCAGGGACTCAATGAAAAACTGTTTTTT. Its translation is CASSPTQGLNEKLFF.

The chain has TRBV19 and TRBJ1-6; D gene uncertain. CDR3 size: 13 residues. Trimming cost V 10 bases and J 10 bases, with 17 bases left between them. The germline CDR1 and CDR2 sequences are LNHDA and SQIVND (reference sequence). CDR3 protein: CAISSGSNSPLHF. The CDR3 region has the DNA TGTGCCATCTCTTCGGGATCTAACTCACCCCTCCACTTT.

The chain employs TRBV5-1 and TRBJ1-4, with D perhaps TRBD1 (5 bases). Between the trimmed V and J ends, which lost 4 bases and 0 bases, there was a span of 10 bases. The CDR3 has 15 residues. Germline CDR1 is SGHRS and CDR2 is YFSETQ. CDR3 nucleotides: TGCGCCAGCAGCCCGACAGACCCAACTAATGAAAAACTGTTTTTT. Translating it yields CASSPTDPTNEKLFF.

The V call is TRBV6-5, the J call TRBJ2-2; 7 bases align to TRBD1. The V and J ends lost 7 bases and 0 bases, in that order; junction bases with no gene match: 5. CDR3 length equals 15 residues. Germline values: CDR1 MNHEY, CDR2 SVGAGI. The CDR3 coding sequence is TGTGCCAGCAAGAGGGGGCGGACGAACACCGGGGAGCTGTTTTTT. Its protein product is CASKRGRTNTGELFF.

The rearrangement uses TRBV7-3 and TRBJ2-3; 8 positions match TRBD1. The CDR3 runs 15 residues. J was trimmed by 6 bases and V by 5 bases; bases with no gene match: 10. The germline V gene encodes CDR1 SGHTA and CDR2 FQGTGA. The CDR3 DNA follows: TGTGCCAGCAGCGCAACGGACAGGGACTGGGATACGCAGTATTTT. Amino acids: CASSATDRDWDTQYF.

The chain carries TRBV27 and TRBJ2-7; 8 positions match TRBD1. There are 13 residues in the CDR3. Losses at the gene ends were 5 bases for V and 4 bases for J; bases not matched to a gene: 4. Germline CDR1 reads MNHEY; CDR2 reads SMNVEV (reference sequence). The CDR3 region is CASSPTGVYEQYF. The CDR3 bases are TGTGCCAGCAGTCCGACAGGGGTTTACGAGCAGTACTTC.

This clone has just a few counts. DNA for the CDR3: TGTGCCAGCAGCCCCACAGGGTCGAGGGAGCTGTTTTTT. It translates to CASSPTGSRELFF. This chain connects TRBV7-3 to TRBJ2-2, with D perhaps TRBD1 (6 bases). The CDR3 spans 13 residues. Germline loops: CDR1 SGHTA, CDR2 FQGTGA. Trimming left V 5 bases short and J 9 bases short, with 13 bases between.

This sequence joins TRBV4-2 and TRBJ2-1, with a weak D call TRBD2 (6 bases). CDR3 size: 16 residues. Germline values: CDR1 LGHNA, CDR2 YNFKEQ. Trimming took off 1 base at V and 2 bases at J, with 12 bases between the two ends. This CDR3 is CASSQVDLAPYNEQFF. The CDR3 region has the DNA TGTGCCAGCAGCCAAGTTGATCTAGCGCCCTACAATGAGCAGTTCTTC.

V usage is TRBV28 and J usage is TRBJ1-2; D may be TRBD1 (5 bases). V shed 8 bases and J shed 8 bases, with 18 bases lying between them. The length of the CDR3 is 13 residues. Germline V gene sequence: CDR1 MDHEN, CDR2 SYDVKM. The CDR3: CASLDPDSLGYTF. Written as DNA, the CDR3 is TGTGCCAGCCTCGACCCCGACAGCCTAGGCTACACCTTC.

The CDR3 protein is CASSQDSPGTGSSYEQYF. The DNA for the CDR3 is TGCGCCAGCAGCCAAGATAGTCCCGGGACAGGGTCCTCCTACGAGCAGTACTTC. This chain connects TRBV4-3 to TRBJ2-7, with 9 nucleotides matching TRBD1. CDR1 and CDR2 (germline): LGHNA, YSLEER. J was trimmed by 0 bases and V by 0 bases; bases with no gene match: 9. The CDR3 has 18 residues.

This clone showed up just a few times. V and J are TRBV5-4 and TRBJ2-5; 10 bases line up with TRBD1. This CDR3 has 15 residues. V shed 2 bases and J 5 bases; nucleotides not matched to a gene: 6. Germline loops: CDR1 SGHNT, CDR2 YYREEE (reference sequence). CDR3 DNA sequence: TGTGCCAGCAGCTTCCCGGGACAGGGGACGGAGACCCAGTACTTC. It codes for CASSFPGQGTETQYF. The variable domain in full, completed from reference TRBV5-4 and TRBJ2-5, reads ETGVTQSPTHLIKTRGQQVTLRCSSQSGHNTVSWYQQALGQGPQFIFQYYREEENGRGNFPPRFSGLQFPNYSSELNVNALELDDSALYLCASSFPGQGTETQYFGPGTRLLVL.